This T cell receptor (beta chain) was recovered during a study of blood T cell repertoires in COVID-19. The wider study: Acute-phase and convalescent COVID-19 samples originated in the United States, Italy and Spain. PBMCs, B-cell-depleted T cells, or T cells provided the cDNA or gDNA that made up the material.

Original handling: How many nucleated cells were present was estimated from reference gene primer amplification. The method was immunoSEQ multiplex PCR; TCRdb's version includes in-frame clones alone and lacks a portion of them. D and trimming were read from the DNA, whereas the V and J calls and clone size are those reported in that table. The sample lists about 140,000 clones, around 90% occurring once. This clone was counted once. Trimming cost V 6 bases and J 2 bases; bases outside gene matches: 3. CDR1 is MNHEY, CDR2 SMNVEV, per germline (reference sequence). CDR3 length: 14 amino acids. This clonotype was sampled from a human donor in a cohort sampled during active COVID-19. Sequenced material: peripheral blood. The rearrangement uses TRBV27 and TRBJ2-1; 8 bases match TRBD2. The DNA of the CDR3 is TGTGCCAGCAGCCCCGGGGGGGCCTACAATGAGCAGTTCTTC. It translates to CASSPGGAYNEQFF.